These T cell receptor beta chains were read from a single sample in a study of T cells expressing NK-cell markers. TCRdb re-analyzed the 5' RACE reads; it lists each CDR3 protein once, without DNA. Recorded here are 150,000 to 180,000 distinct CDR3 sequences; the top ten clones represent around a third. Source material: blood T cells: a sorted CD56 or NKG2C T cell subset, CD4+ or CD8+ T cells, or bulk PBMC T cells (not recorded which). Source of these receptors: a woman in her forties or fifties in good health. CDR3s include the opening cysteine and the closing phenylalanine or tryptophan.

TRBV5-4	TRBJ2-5	CASSPTSPAEETQYF
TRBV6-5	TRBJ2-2	CASSYVTGELFF
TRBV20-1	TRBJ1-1	CSARPRAEWVTEAFF
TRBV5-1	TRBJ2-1	CATSWENTGNEQFF
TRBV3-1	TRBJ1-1	CASSQGGEDGQAFF
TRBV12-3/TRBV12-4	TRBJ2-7	CASSPRTSGVSYEQYF
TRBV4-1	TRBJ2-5	CASSPRWGVDGQETQYF
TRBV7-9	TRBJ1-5	CASSLNGRPQHF
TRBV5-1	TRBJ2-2	CASSGRDFNTGELFF
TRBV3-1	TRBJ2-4	CASSQVETGSWVKNIQYF
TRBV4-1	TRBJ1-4	CASSQDRDFASTNEKLFF
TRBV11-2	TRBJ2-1	CASSFGARDRVSNEQFF
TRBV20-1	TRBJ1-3	CSARDLQMGSGNTIYF
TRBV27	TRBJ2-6	CASSIDRVNVLTF
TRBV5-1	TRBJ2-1	CASSPPGMGEQFF
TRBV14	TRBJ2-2	CASSQVGRGGHGELFF
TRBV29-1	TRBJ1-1	CSSDPNTEAFF
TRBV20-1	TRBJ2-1	CSAVNQVWGYNEQFF
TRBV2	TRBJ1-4	CASIGKSPNEKLFF
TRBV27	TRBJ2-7	CASSGQGTYEQYF
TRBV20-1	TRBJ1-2	CSARETLLSYGYTF
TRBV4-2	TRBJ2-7	CASSQGSGQGYEQYF
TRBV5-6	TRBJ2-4	CASSFWVPPRGIQYF
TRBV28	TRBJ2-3	CASSRPLGGTDTQYF
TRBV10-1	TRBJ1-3	CASSVDRGDGNTIYF
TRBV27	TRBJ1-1	CASSLGGTTPEAFF
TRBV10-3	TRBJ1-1	CAISDPTGERNTEAFF
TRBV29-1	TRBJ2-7	CSVRETSGSLYEQYF
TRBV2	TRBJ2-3	CASREAAYSPADTQYF
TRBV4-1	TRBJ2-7	CASSQDRQILYEQYF
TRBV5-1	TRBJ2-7	CASSLFSVLDEQYF
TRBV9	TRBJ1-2	CASSVELGSYGYTF
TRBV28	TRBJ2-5	CASSLAVATGVWETQYF
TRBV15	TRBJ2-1	CATSRGSGVNEQFF
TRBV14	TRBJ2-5	CASSQVGRQETQYF
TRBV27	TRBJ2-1	CASSLGSPGVDEQFF
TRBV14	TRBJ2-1	CASSQANPGGLLAGGSNEQFF
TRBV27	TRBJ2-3	CASSLIGDTQYF
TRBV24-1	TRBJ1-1	CAIEQGAGTEAFF
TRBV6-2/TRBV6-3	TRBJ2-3	CASNLAGGFSDTQYF
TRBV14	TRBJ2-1	CASSQVSSYNEQFF
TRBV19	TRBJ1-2	CASRLGQGGYTF
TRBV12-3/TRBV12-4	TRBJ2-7	CASSLPGLAVEQYF
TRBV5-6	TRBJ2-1	CASSLGGDRFF
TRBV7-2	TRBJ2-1	CASSHSYNEQFF
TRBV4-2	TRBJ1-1	CASSLATGPNTEAFF
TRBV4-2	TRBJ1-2	CASSPAGVLSNGYTF
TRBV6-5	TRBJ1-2	CASRPYSNYGYTF
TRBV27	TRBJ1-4	CASSLGEGAIYEKLFF
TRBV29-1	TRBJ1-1	CSVEVRSFAEAFF
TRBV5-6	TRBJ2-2	CASSFPTGNTGELFF
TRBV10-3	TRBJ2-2	CAISSEPGELFF
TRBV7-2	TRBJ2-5	CASSYGTTPQETQYF
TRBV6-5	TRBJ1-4	CASSYSTNEKLFF
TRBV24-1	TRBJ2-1	CATSGPGQYYNEQFF
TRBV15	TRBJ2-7	CATSSGTDYEQYF
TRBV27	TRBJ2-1	CASSLQGDSYNEQFF
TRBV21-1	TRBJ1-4	CASSKEEGTNEKLFF
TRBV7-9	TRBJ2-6	CASSDRFSSGANVLTF